A selection of T cell receptor beta chains follows, all from one sample in a study of cytomegalovirus exposure and HLA in healthy donors. Method: immunoSEQ multiplex PCR; TCRdb's copy keeps in-frame clones and lacks some. The sample has about 140,000 clones, roughly 79% seen once. What was sequenced was PBMCs. These receptors all stem from a male donor in good health and CMV-seronegative. Both conserved end residues are part of each CDR3. The D gene is left open where the match is weak. The listing skips clone size in some rows; elsewhere it reads once, few, many or a size class.

D gene	J gene	V gene	clone size	CDR3 protein	CDR3 DNA
NA	TRBJ1-2	TRBV6-4	once	CASRATATSYGYTF	TGTGCCAGCAGGGCGACAGCTACGTCCTATGGCTACACCTTC
TRBD2	TRBJ2-5	TRBV30	NA	CAWSVGVFGLAGQETQYF	TGTGCCTGGAGTGTAGGAGTATTTGGACTAGCGGGGCAGGAGACCCAGTACTTC
NA	TRBJ2-1	TRBV5-1	NA	CASSLLERLQGPFNEQFF	TGCGCCAGCAGCTTGTTAGAACGGTTGCAGGGTCCTTTCAATGAGCAGTTCTTC
TRBD2	TRBJ2-1	TRBV6-6	NA	CASKLAGYNEQFF	TGTGCCAGCAAGCTAGCGGGGTACAATGAGCAGTTCTTC
TRBD1	TRBJ1-2	TRBV7-2	NA	CASKIQGAAYGYTF	TGTGCCAGCAAAATACAGGGGGCAGCCTATGGCTACACCTTC
TRBD1	TRBJ2-2	TRBV5-6	NA	CASSYGTWTGEDTGELFF	TGTGCCAGCAGTTACGGAACTTGGACAGGGGAGGACACCGGGGAGCTGTTTTTT
NA	TRBJ1-1	TRBV2	few	CASSDRYSTEAFF	TGTGCCAGCAGTGATAGGTACAGCACTGAAGCTTTCTTT
TRBD1	TRBJ1-5	TRBV2	NA	CASSNSGTGGLPQHF	TGTGCCAGCAGTAACTCGGGGACAGGGGGCTTGCCCCAGCATTTT
NA	TRBJ1-2	TRBV7-2	NA	CASSSYSGGDHYGYTF	TGTGCCAGCAGCTCCTATTCCGGCGGGGACCACTATGGCTACACCTTC
TRBD1	TRBJ1-3	TRBV6-1	NA	CASSRDREDTIYF	TGTGCCAGCAGTAGAGACAGGGAGGACACCATATATTTT
TRBD1	TRBJ2-7	TRBV29-1	NA	CSVDGTGYEQYF	TGCAGCGTTGACGGGACAGGGTACGAGCAGTACTTC
TRBD2	TRBJ2-3	TRBV5-4	NA	CASSSSSGGASRSTDTQYF	TGTGCCAGCAGCTCCTCTAGCGGGGGGGCCAGTAGGAGCACAGATACGCAGTATTTT
TRBD2	TRBJ2-7	TRBV5-1	NA	CASSLNAGDEQYF	TGCGCCAGCAGCTTGAACGCGGGAGACGAGCAGTACTTC
NA	TRBJ2-2	TRBV4-2	NA	CASSQATRRDTGELFF	TGTGCCAGCAGCCAAGCCACTAGGAGGGACACCGGGGAGCTGTTTTTT
NA	TRBJ2-7	TRBV19	NA	CASSIEQASYEQYF	TGTGCCAGTAGTATAGAGCAGGCTTCCTACGAGCAGTACTTC
NA	TRBJ1-5	TRBV19	NA	CASNRQGHSNQPQHF	TGTGCCAGTAACCGCCAGGGCCATAGCAATCAGCCCCAGCATTTT
NA	TRBJ1-2	TRBV29-1	NA	CSVEEGGRAYGYTF	TGCAGCGTTGAAGAAGGTGGCAGGGCCTATGGCTACACCTTC
TRBD2	TRBJ2-2	TRBV6-1	NA	CASSESSGGAGAGELFF	TGTGCCAGCAGTGAGAGTAGCGGGGGGGCAGGCGCCGGGGAGCTGTTTTTT
NA	TRBJ2-3	TRBV5-1	NA	CASSLGGFTDTQYF	TGCGCCAGCAGCTTGGGAGGGTTTACAGATACGCAGTATTTT
TRBD1	TRBJ1-5	TRBV18	NA	CASSPPRTGSNQPQHF	TGTGCCAGCTCACCACCGAGGACAGGGAGCAATCAGCCCCAGCATTTT
NA	TRBJ2-4	TRBV7-9	NA	CASSLLSGLAKNIQYF	TGTGCCAGCAGCTTACTCTCCGGACTTGCCAAAAACATTCAGTACTTC
NA	TRBJ1-1	TRBV4-3	NA	CASSPSPRWNTEAFF	TGCGCCAGCAGCCCCTCCCCGAGATGGAACACTGAAGCTTTCTTT
TRBD2	TRBJ2-2	TRBV11-3	NA	CASSLAISGLIGELFF	TGTGCCAGCAGCTTAGCGATTAGCGGGTTGATCGGGGAGCTGTTTTTT
NA	TRBJ2-3	TRBV30	NA	CAWSGSGTDTQYF	TGTGCCTGGAGTGGTTCGGGCACAGATACGCAGTATTTT